This T cell receptor beta chain derives from a study of human T cells and chemical hapten exposure. Study at large: Diagnoses of alopecia areata, totalis or universalis occurred in mostly female patients. TCR yield per sample varied, mainly due to pooled library volumes.

This sample's time point: patch test 3, about 24 weeks after DPC sensitization. Treatment meaning: therapeutic diphenylcyclopropenone sensitization with weekly scalp DPC. The template was total RNA from unfractionated whole blood. TCRdb redid the calling of the RACE reads with MiXCR, one entry per CDR3 protein. Seen here are roughly 38,000 distinct CDR3 sequences, more than 8% observed once, and the top ten hold 26%. This clonotype was counted ten times or more. This TCR came from a middle-aged man with alopecia areata. Some clones in this sample may be carry-over from other donors' samples. This material consisted of whole blood, taken in connection with sensitization to the hapten diphenylcyclopropenone (DPC).

The CDR3 loop is CASSLVTGMTNEQFF. CDR3 nucleotide sequence: TGTGCCAGCAGCTTAGTAACAGGGATGACCAATGAGCAGTTCTTC. The J gene is TRBJ2-1, the V gene TRBV7-9; D is possibly TRBD1 (6 bases). The CDR3 consists of 15 residues. Per germline, CDR1 SEHNR and CDR2 FQNEAQ (reference sequence). Trimming pared 1 base from V and 6 bases from J, leaving 13 bases between.